The rows below give T cell receptor beta chains drawn from one sample of a study of PD-1 blockade in classical Hodgkin lymphoma. Measured with immunoSEQ multiplex PCR; TCRdb has only the in-frame clones, and not every one. The sample lists roughly 100,000 clones; 85% to 95% were seen once. The sample was peripheral blood mononuclear cells (PBMCs), taken before the fourth cycle of nivolumab. Receptors were obtained from a human donor with classical Hodgkin lymphoma. Both conserved end residues are part of each CDR3. The D gene is left open where the match is weak. Clone size, where shown, is once, few, many, or a class for clones that have expanded.

TRBD2,TRBV11-1,.,TRBJ2-7,CASSPWTSGSEQYF,TGTGCCAGCAGCCCTTGGACTAGCGGGAGCGAGCAGTACTTC
.,TRBV6-1,.,TRBJ2-7,CASSEALEPGQSYEQYF,TGTGCCAGCAGTGAAGCGCTTGAGCCGGGCCAATCCTACGAGCAGTACTTC
TRBD2,TRBV4-1,.,TRBJ2-3,CASSLSGSMSTDTQYF,TGCGCCAGCAGCCTTAGCGGGAGTATGAGCACAGATACGCAGTATTTT
.,TRBV7-9,.,TRBJ1-2,CASSPREGSNYGYTF,TGTGCCAGCAGCCCCCGGGAGGGCTCTAACTATGGCTACACCTTC
.,TRBV9,.,TRBJ2-1,CASSVGDEQFF,TGTGCCAGCAGCGTAGGAGATGAGCAGTTCTTC
.,TRBV11-3,.,TRBJ2-7,CASSLDRRYEQYF,TGTGCCAGCAGCTTAGACAGGCGGTACGAGCAGTACTTC
.,TRBV19,.,TRBJ2-2,CASSRRGRNTGELFF,TGTGCCAGTAGTCGAAGGGGCCGGAACACCGGGGAGCTGTTTTTT
TRBD1,TRBV5-1,.,TRBJ2-3,CASSLIGTGSQDTQYF,TGCGCCAGCAGCTTGATCGGGACAGGGAGTCAAGATACGCAGTATTTT
TRBD2,TRBV30,.,TRBJ2-5,CASQAGGPGETQYF,TGTGCCTCCCAAGCGGGAGGGCCGGGCGAGACCCAGTACTTC
.,TRBV6-5,.,TRBJ2-7,CASSWGTGGVYEQYF,TGTGCCAGCAGTTGGGGAACGGGGGGCGTCTACGAGCAGTACTTC
.,TRBV5-6,.,TRBJ1-2,CASITLSNRDLHYGYTF,TGTGCCAGTATCACTCTTTCGAATAGGGACCTTCACTATGGCTACACCTTC
.,TRBV30,.,TRBJ2-7,CAWSVGLIYEQYF,TGTGCCTGGAGTGTCGGGCTAATCTACGAGCAGTACTTC
.,TRBV5-1,.,TRBJ1-1,CASSLNSGANTEAFF,TGCGCCAGCAGCTTGAATTCAGGGGCTAACACTGAAGCTTTCTTT
.,TRBV5-1,once,TRBJ2-1,CASSFPGSSNNEQFF,TGCGCCAGCAGCTTCCCGGGGTCTTCTAACAATGAGCAGTTCTTC
.,TRBV5-6,.,TRBJ2-1,CASSLGLGVHNEQFF,TGTGCCAGCAGCTTGGGGCTTGGGGTGCACAATGAGCAGTTCTTC
.,TRBV4-2,.,TRBJ1-2,CASNIGSYGYTF,TGTGCCAGCAACATAGGCAGCTATGGCTACACCTTC
.,TRBV19,.,TRBJ2-1,CASSIGGYNEQFF,TGTGCCAGTAGTATAGGGGGCTACAATGAGCAGTTCTTC
.,TRBV7-9,once,TRBJ2-7,CASSFGSGAKDEQYF,TGTGCCAGCAGCTTCGGGTCAGGGGCAAAGGACGAGCAGTACTTC
.,TRBV27,.,TRBJ2-7,CASSTQGGYYEQYF,TGTGCCAGCAGCACACAGGGGGGGTACTACGAGCAGTACTTC
TRBD1,TRBV28,.,TRBJ2-4,CASSLGQEAIQYF,TGTGCCAGCAGCCTTGGACAGGAGGCCATTCAGTACTTC
.,TRBV11-2,.,TRBJ1-3,CASSLGTGSAGNTIYF,TGTGCCAGCAGCTTAGGCACAGGGTCTGCTGGAAACACCATATATTTT
TRBD1,TRBV7-9,.,TRBJ2-2,CASSLGTGYTGELFF,TGTGCCAGCAGCTTAGGGACAGGGTACACCGGGGAGCTGTTTTTT
.,TRBV4-1,few,TRBJ2-5,CASSQGVGRETQYF,TGCGCCAGCAGCCAAGGGGTGGGAAGGGAGACCCAGTACTTC
.,TRBV5-1,.,TRBJ2-3,CASSLTRGAGAGDTQYF,TGCGCCAGCAGCCTGACCAGGGGTGCCGGGGCAGGAGATACGCAGTATTTT
.,TRBV9,.,TRBJ1-2,CASQANYYGYTF,TGTGCCAGTCAGGCAAACTACTATGGCTACACCTTC
.,TRBV11-2,.,TRBJ2-1,CASSLDAGSFNEQFF,TGTGCCAGCAGCTTAGACGCCGGCTCCTTCAATGAGCAGTTCTTC
TRBD1,TRBV28,.,TRBJ1-2,CASSPGQGSYGYTF,TGTGCCAGCAGTCCGGGACAGGGGTCCTATGGCTACACCTTC
.,TRBV11-2,.,TRBJ2-1,CASSPAVGPYNEQFF,TGTGCCAGCAGCCCCGCGGTGGGGCCATACAATGAGCAGTTCTTC
.,TRBV5-1,.,TRBJ2-1,CASSSVESSYNEQFF,TGCGCCAGCAGTTCCGTTGAGAGCTCCTACAATGAGCAGTTCTTC
.,TRBV2,.,TRBJ2-5,CASNRDNNQETQYF,TGTGCCAGCAACCGGGACAACAACCAAGAGACCCAGTACTTC
.,TRBV9,.,TRBJ2-5,CASSGLSQRTQYF,TGTGCCAGCAGCGGACTCTCCCAAAGGACCCAGTACTTC
.,TRBV21-1,.,TRBJ2-3,CASSSQGASTDTQYF,TGTGCCAGCAGCTCCCAGGGGGCTAGCACAGATACGCAGTATTTT
TRBD1,TRBV6-5,.,TRBJ2-7,CASSYSRRGRGHEQYF,TGTGCCAGCAGTTACTCCCGCAGGGGGCGCGGCCACGAGCAGTACTTC
.,TRBV5-1,.,TRBJ2-2,CASSLGQNLGELFF,TGCGCCAGCAGCTTGGGACAGAATCTCGGGGAGCTGTTTTTT
TRBD2,TRBV11-2,.,TRBJ2-7,CASSLDQGGSAPYEQYF,TGTGCCAGCAGCTTAGATCAGGGCGGGAGCGCCCCCTACGAGCAGTACTTC
.,TRBV18,once,TRBJ2-7,CASSPLPGQSSYEQYF,TGTGCCAGCTCACCACTTCCGGGCCAAAGCTCCTACGAGCAGTACTTC
.,TRBV28,.,TRBJ1-2,CASSLSQGLGANYGYTF,TGTGCCAGCAGTTTGTCACAGGGTTTAGGAGCTAACTATGGCTACACCTTC
TRBD1,TRBV2,.,TRBJ2-7,CASSVLDRGPDEQYF,TGTGCCAGCAGTGTGCTCGACAGGGGGCCGGACGAGCAGTACTTC
.,TRBV6-1,.,TRBJ2-5,CASRTDHGETQYF,TGTGCCAGCAGGACAGATCACGGAGAGACCCAGTACTTC
.,TRBV14,.,TRBJ2-5,CASSPSRGETQYF,TGTGCCAGCAGCCCCTCCCGAGGGGAGACCCAGTACTTC
.,TRBV2,.,TRBJ1-2,CASSPRTVPLDGYTF,TGTGCCAGCAGTCCCCGGACAGTCCCCCTGGATGGCTACACCTTC
.,TRBV7-6,.,TRBJ2-3,CASSLVMDTQYF,TGTGCCAGCAGCTTAGTTATGGATACGCAGTATTTT
.,TRBV18,.,TRBJ1-5,CASSPFVTGGNQPQHF,TGTGCCAGCTCACCATTCGTCACGGGGGGAAATCAGCCCCAGCATTTT
.,TRBV5-6,.,TRBJ2-1,CASSSGTFEQFF,TGTGCCAGCAGCTCCGGGACTTTTGAGCAGTTCTTC